This TCR beta chain derives from a study of blood T cell repertoires in COVID-19. Study-wide context: COVID-19 samples collected from the United States, Italy and Spain covered acute and convalescent phases.

In germline, CDR1 is GTSNPN, CDR2 SVGIG (reference sequence). Deletions cut 7 bases from V and 0 bases from J, with 10 bases between. This CDR3 is built from 14 residues. Participants spanned ages roughly 18 to 95 years and resided in about two dozen US areas. As originally analysed: Amplified reference gene primers provided the basis for estimating nucleated cell counts. The repertoire was sequenced with immunoSEQ multiplex PCR; TCRdb's copy has only in-frame clones and lacks some. V and J calls and clone size are given by that table; D and trimming were obtained from the DNA. This sample has about 270,000 clones, with roughly 88% found just once.

The TCR comes from a woman aged 40 to 49 with acute COVID-19. Specimen: PBMCs or T cells enriched from blood (not recorded which). The chain employs TRBV30 and TRBJ1-6; D call uncertain. CDR3 loop: CASGKGSYNSPLHF. For the CDR3, the DNA is TGTGCCTCCGGGAAGGGCTCCTATAATTCACCCCTCCACTTT.